The subject of this entry is one TCR beta chain. Its target is unknown. The CDR3 is made up of 14 amino acids. V was shortened by 4 bases and J by 0 bases, with 10 bases between the two germline ends. CDR1 and CDR2 from the germline V gene are SGHAT and FQDESV (reference sequence). Generation of bulk TCR libraries relied on previously described methods and listed TCR primers. Via MiXCR, TCRdb re-called the PCR reads, giving one row per CDR3 protein. The table lists some 650,000 distinct CDR3 sequences, just under 20% of them singletons. This sample is part of a study of molecular identifiers for immune sequencing clone quantification. Broader study findings: Should identical TCR molecules share a barcode, the sizes of highly expanded clones could be underestimated.

The sample comprised naive CD8+ T cells from blood, with Jurkat cell RNA spiked in. Regarding subset: FACS-sorted CD8+CD4-CCR7+CD45RA+ naive T cells. This chain joins TRBV11-1 and TRBJ2-7, with unresolved D. The TCR originated in a human donor in good health. Some libraries in this study had Jurkat cell RNA spiked in. CDR3 region: CASSYLRGSYEQYF. The CDR3 bases are TGTGCCAGCAGCTATCTAAGAGGCTCCTACGAGCAGTACTTC.